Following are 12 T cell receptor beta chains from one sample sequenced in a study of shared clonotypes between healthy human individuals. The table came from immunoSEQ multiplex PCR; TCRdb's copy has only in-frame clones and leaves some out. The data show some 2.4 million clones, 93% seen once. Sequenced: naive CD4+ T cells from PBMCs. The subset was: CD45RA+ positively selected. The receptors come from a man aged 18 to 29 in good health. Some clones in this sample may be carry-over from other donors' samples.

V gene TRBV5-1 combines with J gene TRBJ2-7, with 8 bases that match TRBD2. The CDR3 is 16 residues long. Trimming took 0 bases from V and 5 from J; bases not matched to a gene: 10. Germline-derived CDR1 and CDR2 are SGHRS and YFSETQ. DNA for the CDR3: TGCGCCAGCAGCTTGGCCCCACTGGCGGGAGGAGACGAGCAGTACTTC. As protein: CASSLAPLAGGDEQYF.

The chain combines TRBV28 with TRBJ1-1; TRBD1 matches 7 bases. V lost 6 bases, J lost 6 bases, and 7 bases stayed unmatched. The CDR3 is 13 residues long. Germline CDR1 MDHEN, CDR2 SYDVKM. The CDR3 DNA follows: TGTGCCAGCAGCCCGGGACAGCCAGCTGAAGCTTTCTTT. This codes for CASSPGQPAEAFF.

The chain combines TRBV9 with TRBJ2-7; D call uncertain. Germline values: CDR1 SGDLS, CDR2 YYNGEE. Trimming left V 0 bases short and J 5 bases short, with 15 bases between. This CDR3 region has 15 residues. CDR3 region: CASSVEEGRGHEQYF. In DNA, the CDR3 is TGTGCCAGCAGCGTAGAGGAAGGTCGAGGACACGAGCAGTACTTC.

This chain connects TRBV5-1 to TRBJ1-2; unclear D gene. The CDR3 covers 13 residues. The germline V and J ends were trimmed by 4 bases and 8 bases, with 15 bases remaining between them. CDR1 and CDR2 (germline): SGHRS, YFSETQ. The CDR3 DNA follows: TGCGCCAGCAGCCCCGAGGTAGGGCACGGCTACACCTTC. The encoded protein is CASSPEVGHGYTF. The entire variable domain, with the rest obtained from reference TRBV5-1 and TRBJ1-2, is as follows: KAGVTQTPRYLIKTRGQQVTLSCSPISGHRSVSWYQQTPGQGLQFLFEYFSETQRNKGNFPGRFSGRQFSNSRSEMNVSTLELGDSALYLCASSPEVGHGYTFGSGTRLTVV.

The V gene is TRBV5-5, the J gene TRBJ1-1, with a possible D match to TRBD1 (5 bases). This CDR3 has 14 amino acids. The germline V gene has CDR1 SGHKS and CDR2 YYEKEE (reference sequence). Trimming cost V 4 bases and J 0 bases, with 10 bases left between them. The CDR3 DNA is TGTGCCAGCAGCCCCGGGACCTTGAACACTGAAGCTTTCTTT. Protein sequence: CASSPGTLNTEAFF.

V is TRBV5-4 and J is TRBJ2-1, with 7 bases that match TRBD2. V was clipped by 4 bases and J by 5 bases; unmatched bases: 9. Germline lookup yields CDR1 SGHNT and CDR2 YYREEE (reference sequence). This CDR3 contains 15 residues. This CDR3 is CASSPVKREDNEQFF. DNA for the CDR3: TGTGCCAGCAGCCCGGTGAAGCGGGAAGACAATGAGCAGTTCTTC.

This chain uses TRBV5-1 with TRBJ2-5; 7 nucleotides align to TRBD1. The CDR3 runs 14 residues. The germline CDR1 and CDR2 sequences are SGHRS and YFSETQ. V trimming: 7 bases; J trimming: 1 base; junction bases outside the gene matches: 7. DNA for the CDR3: TGCGCCAGCGGACTTGGACAGGTCCAAGAGACCCAGTACTTC. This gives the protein CASGLGQVQETQYF.

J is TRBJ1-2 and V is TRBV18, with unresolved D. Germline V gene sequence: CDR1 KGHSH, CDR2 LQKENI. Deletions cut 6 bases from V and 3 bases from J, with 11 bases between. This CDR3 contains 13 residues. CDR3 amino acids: CASSNGDYYGYTF. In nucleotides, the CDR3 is TGTGCCAGCTCCAACGGCGACTACTATGGCTACACCTTC.

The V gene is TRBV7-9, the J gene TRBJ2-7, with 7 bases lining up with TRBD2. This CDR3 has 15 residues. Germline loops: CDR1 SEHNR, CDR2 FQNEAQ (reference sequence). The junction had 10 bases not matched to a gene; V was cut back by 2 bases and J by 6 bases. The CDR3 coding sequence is TGTGCCAGCAGCTTAAGCGGGACGGCATCGGGCGAGCAGTACTTC. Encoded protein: CASSLSGTASGEQYF.

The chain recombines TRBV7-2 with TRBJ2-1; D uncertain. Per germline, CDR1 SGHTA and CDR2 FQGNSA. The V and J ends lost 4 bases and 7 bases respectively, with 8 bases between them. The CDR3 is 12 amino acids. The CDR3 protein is CASSSSRNEQFF. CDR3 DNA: TGTGCCAGCAGCTCCAGCCGGAATGAGCAGTTCTTC. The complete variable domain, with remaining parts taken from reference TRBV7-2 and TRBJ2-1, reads GAGVSQSPSNKVTEKGKDVELRCDPISGHTALYWYRQSLGQGLEFLIYFQGNSAPDKSGLPSDRFSAERTGGSVSTLTIQRTQQEDSAVYLCASSSSRNEQFFGPGTRLTVL.

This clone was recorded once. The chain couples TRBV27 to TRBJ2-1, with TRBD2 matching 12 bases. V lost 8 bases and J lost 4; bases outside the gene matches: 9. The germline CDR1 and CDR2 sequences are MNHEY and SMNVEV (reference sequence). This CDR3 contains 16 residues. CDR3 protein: CASANSLAGGYNEQFF. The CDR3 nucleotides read TGTGCCAGCGCAAATTCCCTAGCGGGAGGGTACAATGAGCAGTTCTTC.

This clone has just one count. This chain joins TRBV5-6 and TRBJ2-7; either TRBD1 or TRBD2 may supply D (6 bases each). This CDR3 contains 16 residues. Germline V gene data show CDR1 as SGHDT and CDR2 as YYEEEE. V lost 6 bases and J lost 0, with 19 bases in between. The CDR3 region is CASTPGHGGVSYEQYF. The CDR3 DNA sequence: TGTGCCAGCACGCCGGGACACGGAGGGGTCTCCTACGAGCAGTACTTC.